One sample yielded the 30 T cell receptor beta chains listed below, sequenced in a study of blood T cells in healthy people across ages. A second 7 to 11 cycle PCR used barcoded and J-beta primers. TCRdb analysed the 5' RACE reads with MiXCR anew, one entry per CDR3 protein. The sample lists hundreds of thousands of distinct CDR3 sequences; around three fifths were seen once. Sequencing used blood. These receptors all come from a man aged 35-49 years in good health.

The rearrangement joins TRBV20-1 to TRBJ2-7; 7 bases align to TRBD1. The CDR3 consists of 13 residues. Germline CDR1 is DFQATT and CDR2 is SNEGSKA (reference sequence). V was clipped by 6 bases and J by 2 bases; unmatched bases: 7. The CDR3 sequence is CSAQLDRTYEQYF. The CDR3 DNA sequence: TGCAGTGCCCAACTGGACAGGACCTACGAGCAGTACTTC.

This rearrangement joins TRBV24-1 to TRBJ2-5; D is unclear. Germline-derived CDR1 and CDR2 are KGHDR and SFDVKD. The CDR3 spans 11 residues. V lost 6 bases, J lost 11 bases, and 12 bases lay in between. The CDR3 DNA follows: TGTGCCACCAGTCAATCCGCCGGGCAGTACTTC. Translating it yields CATSQSAGQYF.

A word on this clonotype: The junction differs from germline at one of its ends, possibly a read error. The chain uses TRBV5-1 and TRBJ1-5; D ambiguous. Germline V lookup: CDR1 SGHRS, CDR2 YFSETQ. The CDR3 sequence is 15 residues long. The CDR3 reads CAGSLVPDSNQPQHF. CDR3 nucleotide sequence: TGCGCCGGCAGCTTGGTACCAGATTCAAATCAGCCCCAGCATTTT.

This clonotype appeared a few times. J is TRBJ2-5 and V is TRBV6-2 or TRBV6-3, with D tentatively TRBD1 or TRBD2 (6 bases each). V was trimmed by 8 bases and J by 2 bases, leaving 15 bases between them. This CDR3 has 14 amino acids. Germline V gene lookup returns CDR1 MNHEY and CDR2 SVGEGT. This CDR3 reads CASSVGGQQETQYF. DNA for the CDR3: TGTGCCAGCTCCGTAGGGGGGCAACAAGAGACCCAGTACTTC.

This clonotype has a single count. The chain joins TRBV13 to TRBJ1-1; D may be TRBD1 (6 bases). The CDR3 consists of 15 residues. With 5 bases removed from V and 2 bases from J, the gap between germline ends came to 15 bases. CDR1 and CDR2 from the germline V gene are PRHDT and FYEKMQ (reference sequence). The CDR3 coding sequence is TGTGCCAGCAGCCCCCAGCTGGACAGAAACACTGAAGCTTTCTTT. Its translation is CASSPQLDRNTEAFF.

This clonotype was found a few times. The rearrangement joins TRBV13 to TRBJ1-4; a possible D gene is TRBD1 (5 bases). The V and J ends lost 2 bases and 6 bases respectively, with 7 bases between them. Germline CDR1 reads PRHDT; CDR2 reads FYEKMQ (reference sequence). This CDR3 contains 13 residues. The CDR3 DNA sequence: TGTGCCAGCAGCTTATGGGGGGATGAAAAACTGTTTTTT. This sequence encodes CASSLWGDEKLFF.

J is TRBJ2-1 and V is TRBV6-6; possibly TRBD1 for D (6 bases). V was trimmed by 2 bases and J by 8 bases, leaving 13 bases between them. This CDR3 spans 14 amino acids. Looked up from germline, CDR1 is MNHNY and CDR2 is SVGAGI (reference sequence). CDR3 DNA: TGTGCCAGCAGTTACGGGGACACATACGATGAGCAGTTCTTC. Translating it yields CASSYGDTYDEQFF.

Details on this clonotype: A much larger clone lies a single base off, so this may be a read error. This chain connects TRBV3-1 to TRBJ2-5; no clear D gene. The J call is doubtful: the DNA matches TRBJ2-1 better. This CDR3 comprises 14 residues. Germline V gene data show CDR1 as LGHDT and CDR2 as YNNKEL (reference sequence). The CDR3 coding sequence is TGTGCCAGCAGCCAATCTGGGAACCAAGAGACCCAGTTCTTC. Encoded protein: CASSQSGNQETQFF.

The rearrangement uses TRBV11-2 and TRBJ2-1; D might be TRBD1 (5 bases). V lost 4 bases to trimming and J lost 5 bases, with 33 bases between them. CDR3 length equals 21 residues. Germline V lookup: CDR1 SGHAT, CDR2 FQNNGV. CDR3 in amino acids: CASSSISYNLGQGRLDNEQFF. CDR3 nucleotide sequence: TGTGCCAGCAGCTCCATATCTTACAACCTGGGGCAGGGAAGGTTGGACAATGAGCAGTTCTTC.

The chain links TRBV12-3 or TRBV12-4 to TRBJ2-7; 7 bases fit TRBD2. The junction had 10 bases not matched to a gene; V was cut back by 5 bases and J by 3 bases. The CDR3 has 15 amino acids. The CDR3 sequence: CASSPSGGPLYEQYF. The CDR3 DNA reads as TGTGCCAGCAGTCCTAGCGGAGGGCCCCTCTACGAGCAGTACTTC.

The chain has TRBV13 and TRBJ2-3, with 9 bases lining up with TRBD1. J gave up 6 bases and V 5 bases, and 12 bases lay outside the gene matches. CDR1 and CDR2 (germline): PRHDT, FYEKMQ (reference sequence). This CDR3 has 16 amino acids. CDR3 nucleotide sequence: TGTGCCAGCAGCCTCCTGGCGGGACAGGGTTCGGATACGCAGTATTTT. Its translation is CASSLLAGQGSDTQYF.

Worth noting for this clonotype: Germline is not matched at one junction end, which may reflect a read error. This chain joins TRBV5-6 and TRBJ2-1, with TRBD1 as a possible D gene (5 bases). The CDR3 contains 14 residues. Germline lookup yields CDR1 SGHDT and CDR2 YYEEEE. CDR3 amino acids: CASSLARANNKQFF. Here the CDR3 DNA reads TGTGCCAGCAGCTTGGCCAGGGCCAACAATAAGCAGTTCTTC.

This clonotype has ten or more counts. The chain carries TRBV20-1 and TRBJ1-5; 7 bases are a match to TRBD1. The CDR3 loop spans 14 amino acids. The germline gives CDR1 DFQATT, CDR2 SNEGSKA (reference sequence). The V and J ends lost 3 bases and 3 bases, in that order; junction bases with no gene match: 5. Here the CDR3 reads CSARGRGNNQPQHF. The CDR3 DNA follows: TGCAGTGCTAGGGGCAGGGGGAACAATCAGCCCCAGCATTTT.

In its sample, this clonotype was seen a few times. V usage is TRBV9 and J usage is TRBJ1-6, with 8 nucleotides matching TRBD1. Trimming cost V 4 bases and J 5 bases; bases outside gene matches: 5. Per germline, CDR1 SGDLS and CDR2 YYNGEE. This CDR3 has 15 residues. The DNA for the CDR3 is TGTGCCAGCAGCCCACACAGGGGGAATAATTCACCCCTCCACTTT. Protein product: CASSPHRGNNSPLHF.

This clonotype has a handful of counts. The V call is TRBV29-1, the J call TRBJ2-5; D unresolved. The DNA end is more similar to TRBJ2-7, so the J call may be wrong. CDR3 length: 15 amino acids. Germline CDR1 SQVTM, CDR2 ANQGSEA. This CDR3 is CSVLISKLVSYEQYF. The CDR3 DNA is TGCAGCGTTCTTATATCGAAACTGGTGAGTTACGAGCAGTACTTC.

In its sample, this clonotype was seen a few times. The gene calls are TRBV4-3 and TRBJ2-7; D perhaps matches TRBD2 (5 bases). The closer fit of TRBJ2-5 to the DNA end suggests the J call may be wrong. CDR3 length: 15 amino acids. Germline CDR1 and CDR2: LGHNA and YSLEER. The CDR3 region is CASSQDRIPEGTQYF. The CDR3 bases are TGCGCCAGCAGCCAAGATAGGATCCCCGAGGGGACCCAGTACTTC.

This chain uses TRBV13 with TRBJ1-2; D perhaps matches TRBD1 (6 bases). The V and J ends lost 0 bases and 2 bases respectively, with 19 bases between them. The CDR3 consists of 18 residues. The germline V gene encodes CDR1 PRHDT and CDR2 FYEKMQ (reference sequence). CDR3 DNA: TGTGCCAGCAGCTTAGGCCTAACCAATGGACAGTCAAACTATGGCTACACCTTC. The encoded protein is CASSLGLTNGQSNYGYTF.

The V call is TRBV25-1, the J call TRBJ2-5; possible D gene TRBD2, 6 bases. The germline CDR1 and CDR2 sequences are MGHDK and SYGVNS. Trimming took 5 bases from V and 5 from J, leaving 18 bases between them. CDR3 length: 15 amino acids. CDR3 in DNA: TGTGCCAGCAGTTCAAGGCGCGGGGACCTCGAGACCCAGTACTTC. Protein product: CASSSRRGDLETQYF. The full variable domain, completed using reference TRBV25-1 and TRBJ2-5, is EADIYQTPRYLVIGTGKKITLECSQTMGHDKMYWYQQDPGMELHLIHYSYGVNSTEKGDLSSESTVSRIRTEHFPLTLESARPSHTSQYLCASSSRRGDLETQYFGPGTRLLVL.

This clonotype was picked up many times. The chain is built from TRBV7-2 and TRBJ2-6; D may be TRBD1 (5 bases). Trimming removed 4 bases at V and 3 bases at J, with 10 bases between. Germline CDR1 SGHTA, CDR2 FQGNSA. CDR3 length: 15 amino acids. CDR3 residues: CASSSQEGGANVLTF. In DNA, the CDR3 is TGTGCCAGCAGCTCACAGGAAGGTGGGGCCAACGTCCTGACTTTC.

This chain links TRBV5-1 with TRBJ2-7; a weak D match, TRBD2 (5 bases). V dropped 0 bases and J dropped 2 bases, with 18 bases sitting between them. Per the germline V gene, CDR1 is SGHRS and CDR2 is YFSETQ. The CDR3 sequence is 17 residues long. This CDR3 reads CASSLGPGITRTYEQYF. The CDR3 coding sequence is TGCGCCAGCAGCTTGGGTCCGGGGATTACTCGGACCTACGAGCAGTACTTC. Supplemented by reference TRBV5-1 and TRBJ2-7, the full variable domain reads KAGVTQTPRYLIKTRGQQVTLSCSPISGHRSVSWYQQTPGQGLQFLFEYFSETQRNKGNFPGRFSGRQFSNSRSEMNVSTLELGDSALYLCASSLGPGITRTYEQYFGPGTRLTVT.

This clonotype has a handful of counts. The rearrangement joins TRBV10-3 to TRBJ1-2; 7 bases agree with TRBD1. The CDR3 covers 12 residues. CDR1 and CDR2 (germline): ENHRY, SYGVKD. V shed 6 bases and J 4 bases; nucleotides not matched to a gene: 2. The CDR3 is CAIRGDSYGYTF. In DNA, the CDR3 is TGTGCCATCAGGGGGGACAGCTATGGCTACACCTTC.

The rearrangement links TRBV14 to TRBJ2-7, with D hard to call. The J call may be faulty, since TRBJ2-5 better matches the DNA end. Germline V gene sequence: CDR1 SGHDN, CDR2 FVKESK. The CDR3 totals 15 residues. CDR3 protein: CASSQTTRIVQTQYF. The CDR3, as DNA: TGTGCCAGCAGCCAAACCACCCGGATCGTTCAGACCCAGTACTTC.

This rearrangement joins TRBV20-1 to TRBJ2-5, with D perhaps matching TRBD1 (5 bases). The CDR3 has 14 residues. Germline-derived CDR1 and CDR2 are DFQATT and SNEGSKA (reference sequence). V lost 3 bases and J lost 2, with 13 bases in between. CDR3 residues: CSASKDNQQETQYF. The DNA for the CDR3 is TGCAGTGCTAGTAAGGACAACCAACAAGAGACCCAGTACTTC.

This chain's CDR3 is CATSDLASGQGGNIQYF. In DNA, the CDR3 is TGTGCCACCAGTGATTTGGCATCCGGGCAGGGGGGGAACATTCAGTACTTC. The chain is built from TRBV24-1 and TRBJ2-4; D is perhaps TRBD1 or TRBD2 (7 bases each). V was pared by 0 bases and J by 7 bases, with 18 bases between. The V gene's germline CDR1 is KGHDR and CDR2 SFDVKD. This CDR3 has 17 residues.

The rearrangement uses TRBV9 and TRBJ2-1; TRBD2 agrees at 8 bases. With 0 bases clipped from V and 6 bases from J, the junction kept 5 bases outside the gene matches. Per germline, CDR1 SGDLS and CDR2 YYNGEE. This CDR3 comprises 15 residues. The DNA of the CDR3 is TGTGCCAGCAGCGTAGAGGGACTAGACGGCAATGAGCAGTTCTTC. Protein product: CASSVEGLDGNEQFF. Full variable domain (remainder filled in from reference TRBV9 and TRBJ2-1): DSGVTQTPKHLITATGQRVTLRCSPRSGDLSVYWYQQSLDQGLQFLIQYYNGEERAKGNILERFSAQQFPDLHSELNLSSLELGDSALYFCASSVEGLDGNEQFFGPGTRLTVL.

The chain uses TRBV6-1 and TRBJ1-3; TRBD1 matches 11 bases. Germline CDR1 is MNHNS and CDR2 is SASEGT. J lost 0 bases, V lost 6 bases, and 10 bases had no gene match. The length of the CDR3 is 18 residues. DNA of the CDR3: TGTGCCAGCAGGACGGGGGGGACAGGGGGGACCTCTGGAAACACCATATATTTT. Translation gives CASRTGGTGGTSGNTIYF.

This clonotype was seen a handful of times. V gene TRBV4-2 combines with J gene TRBJ1-1; 7 bases align to TRBD1. Trimming at V came to 3 bases and at J to 3 bases, leaving 10 bases not matched to a gene. The CDR3 has 16 amino acids. Germline CDR1 LGHNA, CDR2 YNFKEQ. Here the CDR3 reads CASSHGTASVDTEAFF. The CDR3 DNA follows: TGTGCCAGCAGCCACGGGACAGCATCAGTGGACACTGAAGCTTTCTTT.

V usage is TRBV20-1 and J usage is TRBJ1-3, with D unclear. CDR1 DFQATT and CDR2 SNEGSKA come from the germline V gene (reference sequence). The CDR3 sequence is 13 residues long. V was clipped by 3 bases and J by 3 bases, with 9 bases between them. CDR3 sequence reads: CSASDDGGNTIYF. CDR3 DNA sequence: TGCAGTGCTAGTGACGACGGTGGAAACACCATATATTTT.

The CDR3 protein is CATSPDGSNEQFF. CDR3 DNA: TGTGCCACCAGCCCGGATGGGAGCAATGAGCAGTTCTTC. The V gene is TRBV15, the J gene TRBJ2-1; D is perhaps TRBD2 (5 bases). Germline CDR1 reads LNHNV; CDR2 reads YYDKDF (reference sequence). V gave up 5 bases and J gave up 6 bases, with 11 bases separating them. CDR3 length: 13 residues.

The chain has TRBV4-1 and TRBJ2-1; no reliable D call. The germline CDR1 and CDR2 sequences are MGHRA and YSYEKL. Trimming stripped 4 bases from V and 8 bases from J, with 12 bases between. The CDR3 is 13 amino acids. The CDR3, as DNA: TGCGCCAGCAGCCCCAACCCTTTCTATGAGCAGTTCTTC. Translating gives CASSPNPFYEQFF.